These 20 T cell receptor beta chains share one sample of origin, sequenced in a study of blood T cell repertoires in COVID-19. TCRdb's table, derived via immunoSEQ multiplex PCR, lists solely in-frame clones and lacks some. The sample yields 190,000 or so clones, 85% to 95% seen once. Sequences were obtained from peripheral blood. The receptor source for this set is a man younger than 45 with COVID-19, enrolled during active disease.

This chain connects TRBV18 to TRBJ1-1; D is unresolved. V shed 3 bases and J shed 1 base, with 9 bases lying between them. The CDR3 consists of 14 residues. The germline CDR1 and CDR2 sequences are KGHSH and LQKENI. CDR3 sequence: CASSPATRNTEAFF. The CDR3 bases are TGTGCCAGCTCACCCGCGACACGGAACACTGAAGCTTTCTTT.

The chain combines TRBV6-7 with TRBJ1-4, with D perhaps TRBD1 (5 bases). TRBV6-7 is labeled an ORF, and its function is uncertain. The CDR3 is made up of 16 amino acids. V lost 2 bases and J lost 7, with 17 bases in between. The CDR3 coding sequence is TGTGCCAGCAGTTACCCTTGGACGGCGGGGGGTGAAAAACTGTTTTTT. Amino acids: CASSYPWTAGGEKLFF.

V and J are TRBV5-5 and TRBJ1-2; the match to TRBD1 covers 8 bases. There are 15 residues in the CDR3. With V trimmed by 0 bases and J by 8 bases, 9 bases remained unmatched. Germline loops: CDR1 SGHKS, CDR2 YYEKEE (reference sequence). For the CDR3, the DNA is TGTGCCAGCAGCTTGGGGACAGGGTTCATGGGAGGCTACACCTTC. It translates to CASSLGTGFMGGYTF.

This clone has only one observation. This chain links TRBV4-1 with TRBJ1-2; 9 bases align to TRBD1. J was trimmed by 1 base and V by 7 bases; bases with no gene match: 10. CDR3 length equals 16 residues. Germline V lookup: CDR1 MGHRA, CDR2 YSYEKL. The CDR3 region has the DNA TGCGCCAGCACCCCTGCGGACAGGGGAGTTAACTATGGCTACACCTTC. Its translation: CASTPADRGVNYGYTF.

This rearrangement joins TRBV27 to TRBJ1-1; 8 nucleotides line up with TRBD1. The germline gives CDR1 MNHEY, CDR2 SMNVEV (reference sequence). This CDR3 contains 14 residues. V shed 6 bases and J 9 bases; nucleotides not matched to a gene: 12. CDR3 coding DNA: TGTGCCAGCAGCCCCAAGGCAGGGGGCATCCAAGCTTTCTTT. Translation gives CASSPKAGGIQAFF.

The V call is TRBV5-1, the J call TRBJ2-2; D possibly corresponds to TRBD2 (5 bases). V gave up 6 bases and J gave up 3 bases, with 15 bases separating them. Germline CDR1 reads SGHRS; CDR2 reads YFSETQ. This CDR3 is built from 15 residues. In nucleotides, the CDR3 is TGCGCCAGCATCCGGGCCGAGGGTGACACCGGGGAGCTGTTTTTT. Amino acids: CASIRAEGDTGELFF.

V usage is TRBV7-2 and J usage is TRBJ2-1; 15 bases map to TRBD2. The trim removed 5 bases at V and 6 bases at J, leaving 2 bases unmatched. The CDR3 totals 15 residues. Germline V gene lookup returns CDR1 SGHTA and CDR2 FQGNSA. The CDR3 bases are TGTGCCAGCAGCGGGACTAGCGGGGGGCCCAATGAGCAGTTCTTC. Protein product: CASSGTSGGPNEQFF.

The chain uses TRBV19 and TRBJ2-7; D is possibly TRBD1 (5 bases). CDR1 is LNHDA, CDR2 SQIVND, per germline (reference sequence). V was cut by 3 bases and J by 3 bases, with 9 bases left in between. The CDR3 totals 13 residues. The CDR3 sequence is CASSIGAYYEQYF. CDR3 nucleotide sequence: TGTGCCAGTAGTATTGGGGCATACTACGAGCAGTACTTC. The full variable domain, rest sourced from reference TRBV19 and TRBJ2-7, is DGGITQSPKYLFRKEGQNVTLSCEQNLNHDAMYWYRQDPGQGLRLIYYSQIVNDFQKGDIAEGYSVSREKKESFPLTVTSAQKNPTAFYLCASSIGAYYEQYFGPGTRLTVT.

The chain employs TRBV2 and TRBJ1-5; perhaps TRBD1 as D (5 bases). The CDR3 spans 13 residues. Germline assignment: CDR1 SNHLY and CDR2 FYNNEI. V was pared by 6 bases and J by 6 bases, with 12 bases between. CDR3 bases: TGTGCCAGCAGGGTAGGGGTCTCTCAGCCCCAGCATTTT. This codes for CASRVGVSQPQHF.

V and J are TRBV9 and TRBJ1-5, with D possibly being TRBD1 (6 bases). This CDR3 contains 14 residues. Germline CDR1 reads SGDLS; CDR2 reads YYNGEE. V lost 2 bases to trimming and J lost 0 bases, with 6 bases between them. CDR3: CASSVDSSNQPQHF. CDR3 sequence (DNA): TGTGCCAGCAGCGTGGACAGTAGCAATCAGCCCCAGCATTTT.

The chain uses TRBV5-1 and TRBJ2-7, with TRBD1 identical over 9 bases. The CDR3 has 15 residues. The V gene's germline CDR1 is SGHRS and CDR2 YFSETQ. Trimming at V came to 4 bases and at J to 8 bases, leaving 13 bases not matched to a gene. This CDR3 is CASSESGTGLMKQYF. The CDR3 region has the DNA TGCGCCAGCAGCGAGTCCGGGACAGGGCTTATGAAGCAGTACTTC.

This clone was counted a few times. CDR3 coding DNA: TGCAGCGTTGGACTCGGGTTGGCGGACTACGAGCAGTACTTC. Translating gives CSVGLGLADYEQYF. V is TRBV29-1 and J is TRBJ2-7; D not resolved. The germline CDR1 and CDR2 sequences are SQVTM and ANQGSEA. Trimming removed 4 bases at V and 3 bases at J, with 16 bases between. This CDR3 spans 14 amino acids.

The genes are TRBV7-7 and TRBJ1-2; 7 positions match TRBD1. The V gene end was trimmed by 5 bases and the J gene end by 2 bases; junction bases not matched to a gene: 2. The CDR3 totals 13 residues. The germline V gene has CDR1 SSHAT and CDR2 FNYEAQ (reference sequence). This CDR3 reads CASSLGGNYGYTF. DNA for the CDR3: TGTGCCAGCAGCCTAGGGGGCAACTATGGCTACACCTTC.

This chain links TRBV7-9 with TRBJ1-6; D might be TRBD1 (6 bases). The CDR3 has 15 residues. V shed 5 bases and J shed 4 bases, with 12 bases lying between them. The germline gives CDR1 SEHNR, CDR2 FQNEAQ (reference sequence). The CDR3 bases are TGTGCCAGCAGCCCCTCAACAGGGTATAATTCACCCCTCCACTTT. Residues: CASSPSTGYNSPLHF.

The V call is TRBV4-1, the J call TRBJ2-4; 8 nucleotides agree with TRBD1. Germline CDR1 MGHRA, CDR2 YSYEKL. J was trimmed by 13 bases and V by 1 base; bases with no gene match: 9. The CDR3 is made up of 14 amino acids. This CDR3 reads CASSQGLSTGDQYF. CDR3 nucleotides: TGCGCCAGCAGCCAAGGTCTTTCGACAGGGGACCAGTACTTC.

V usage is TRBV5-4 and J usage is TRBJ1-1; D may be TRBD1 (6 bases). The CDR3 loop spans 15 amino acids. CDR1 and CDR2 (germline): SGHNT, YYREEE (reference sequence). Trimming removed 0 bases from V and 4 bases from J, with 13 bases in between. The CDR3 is CASSLDGGAVTEAFF. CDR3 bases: TGTGCCAGCAGCTTGGATGGGGGCGCGGTCACTGAAGCTTTCTTT.

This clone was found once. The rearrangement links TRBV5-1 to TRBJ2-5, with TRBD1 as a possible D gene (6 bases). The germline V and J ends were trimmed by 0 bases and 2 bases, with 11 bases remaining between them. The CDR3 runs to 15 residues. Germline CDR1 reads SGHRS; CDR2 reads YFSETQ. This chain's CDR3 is CASSLGQGHQETQYF. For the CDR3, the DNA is TGCGCCAGCAGCTTGGGCCAGGGGCATCAAGAGACCCAGTACTTC.

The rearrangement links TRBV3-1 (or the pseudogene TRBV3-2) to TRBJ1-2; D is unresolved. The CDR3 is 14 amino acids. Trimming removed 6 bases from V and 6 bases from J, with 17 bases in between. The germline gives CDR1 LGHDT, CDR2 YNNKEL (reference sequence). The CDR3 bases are TGTGCCAGCAGTAGGTCGGTCGACGGGAATGGCTACACCTTC. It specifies CASSRSVDGNGYTF.

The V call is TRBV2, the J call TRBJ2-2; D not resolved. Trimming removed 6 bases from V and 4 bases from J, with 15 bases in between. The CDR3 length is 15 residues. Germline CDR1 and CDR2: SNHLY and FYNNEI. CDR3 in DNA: TGTGCCAGCAGCGCAGAGGTGGTTCCCACCGGGGAGCTGTTTTTT. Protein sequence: CASSAEVVPTGELFF.

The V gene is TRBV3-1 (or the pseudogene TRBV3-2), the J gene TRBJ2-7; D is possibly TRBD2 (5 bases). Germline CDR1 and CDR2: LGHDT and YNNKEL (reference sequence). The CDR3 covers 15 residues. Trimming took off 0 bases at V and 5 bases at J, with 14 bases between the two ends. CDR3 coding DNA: TGTGCCAGCAGCCAAGATCAAACCCGGGGAAACGAGCAGTACTTC. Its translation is CASSQDQTRGNEQYF.